Included here is one TCR beta chain sequence, with context. This clonotype showed up many times. Its recognized antigen is unknown. No much larger clone exists at a distance of one base, and base qualities are not known. Instrument used: Illumina HiSeq 2000. Multiplex PCR amplification was used to build the TCR beta chain libraries. High-throughput sequencing was used to analyze the amplified TCR beta chain products. TCRdb redid the processing of the public reads, applying fastp at Q25 and MiXCR, and retained in-frame beta chains. A single entry per CDR3 protein holds the most common genes and DNA from its merged rows. This sample comprises about 140,000 distinct CDR3 sequences, approximately 30% of them detected only once. Clones ranked in the top ten supply under 2.5% of the sample. This entry belongs to a study of breast tumors, draining lymph nodes, adjacent tissues (dated by TCRdb to about 2016). For the wider study: TCR beta repertoires were compared across tumor, adjacent nontumor tissue and axillary lymph nodes obtained from breast cancer patients. In human breast cancer, the study set out to evaluate how tumor, surrounding tissue and draining lymph node repertoires relate to one another and whether T cells may move between these sites.

From the germline V gene, CDR1 is KGHDR and CDR2 is SFDVKD. The CDR3, cysteine through phenylalanine, is 9 amino acids long. Left in the record is the CDR3 DNA by itself, 27 bases read in frame from the first base. Lymph node samples were obtained from the axillary draining lymph nodes of breast cancer patients. On the study overall, not on this receptor specifically: T-cell repertoire diversity in tumors was found to be lower than in lymph nodes but higher than in nontumor tissue, and preferential V and J gene usage was observed. The data were considered consistent with the idea that most tumor T cells come from the lymph node and then expand in tumor tissue. Tumor and nontumor tissue repertoires were found to be significantly more similar in luminal-like than in basal-like breast cancer. The conclusion that tumor T cells originate in lymph nodes was presented as consistent with a hypothesis rather than as directly demonstrated.

The sequence derives from a female donor with breast cancer. Some clones in this sample may be carry-over from other donors' samples. The sequence is built from TRBV24-1 and TRBJ2-2, with no D gene named confidently. Sequencing was performed on axillary lymph node tissue. Here is the DNA: TGTGCGAACACCGGGGAGCTGTTTTTT. Translation gives CANTGELFF.